This T cell receptor (beta chain) was found in a study of T-cell reconstitution after alpha-beta-depleted transplantation in children. CDR3 length: 15 residues. Germline CDR1 DFQATT, CDR2 SNEGSKA (reference sequence). The V segment lost 6 bases and the J segment 0 bases; nucleotides outside the gene matches: 9. Library preparation (for TCRbeta) was performed with unique molecular identifiers. TCRdb re-called the PCR reads with MiXCR, one entry per CDR3 protein. The table records some 590,000 distinct CDR3 sequences, about 11% of them present only once. The V and J genes are TRBV20-1 and TRBJ2-7, with 9 bases lining up with TRBD2. The source is a human donor who donated a stem cell graft to a child with acute myeloid leukemia. Sequenced material: PBMCs from the stem cell graft donor, taken from the stem cell graft. Written as DNA, the CDR3 is TGCAGTGCACGGTCCGGGACTAGCAGCTCCTACGAGCAGTACTTC. This codes for CSARSGTSSSYEQYF.